The sequence of this T cell receptor (beta chain) was determined in a study of patients and donors after allogeneic stem cell transplantation. TCRdb passed the RT-PCR reads through MiXCR, listing each CDR3 protein once. Among approximately 430,000 distinct CDR3 sequences listed, 16% were seen once. This clonotype has more than one count but fewer than ten. Trimming cost V 6 bases and J 5 bases; bases outside gene matches: 15. CDR1 SGDLS and CDR2 YYNGEE come from the germline V gene. The CDR3 has 17 residues. The TCR sequence derives from a human donor who was either an allogeneic HSCT recipient or a stem cell or donor lymphocyte infusion donor (not recorded which). It is not recorded whose cells these are; they may come from a transplant donor. Sample: blood, either unsorted or a sorted T cell fraction (not recorded which). The chain combines TRBV9 with TRBJ2-2, with 8 nucleotides matching TRBD1. CDR3 in DNA: TGTGCCAGCACCCAGGATGACAGGGGATCTTGGACCGGGGAGCTGTTTTTT. Protein sequence: CASTQDDRGSWTGELFF.